The rows below give T cell receptor beta chains drawn from one sample of a study of blood T cell repertoires in COVID-19. Profiling relied on immunoSEQ multiplex PCR, and the TCRdb table lists in-frame clones only, not all of them. The table has over 55,000 clones, around 90% seen once. Sequencing was performed on peripheral blood. The receptors were sampled from a human donor in a cohort sampled during active COVID-19. The CDR3 runs from the conserved cysteine through the conserved F or W. A D gene is named only where the DNA matches it firmly. Clone size is shown for a subset of rows, as once, few, many or a class of expanded clone.

CDR3 length	clone size	V gene	D gene	J gene	CDR3 protein	CDR3 DNA
15	NA	TRBV19	NA	TRBJ1-5	CASTEGDYSNQPQHF	TGTGCCAGTACCGAAGGAGATTATAGCAATCAGCCCCAGCATTTT
16	NA	TRBV5-1	TRBD1	TRBJ2-5	CASSQIAADRGETQYF	TGCGCCAGCAGCCAAATCGCGGCGGACAGGGGAGAGACCCAGTACTTC
15	once	TRBV5-5	TRBD1	TRBJ1-1	CASSWEQGTVGEAFF	TGTGCCAGCAGCTGGGAACAGGGGACGGTGGGTGAAGCTTTCTTT
14	NA	TRBV6-5	TRBD1	TRBJ2-3	CASSRGQGKDTQYF	TGTGCCAGCAGTCGAGGACAGGGGAAAGATACGCAGTATTTT
17	NA	TRBV3-1/TRBV3-2	TRBD2	TRBJ2-7	CASSQDDREGSSYEQYF	TGTGCCAGCAGCCAAGATGATCGGGAGGGGAGCTCCTACGAGCAGTACTTC
13	NA	TRBV2	TRBD1	TRBJ1-2	CAIPGQPPMGYTF	TGTGCCATACCGGGACAGCCACCTATGGGCTACACCTTC
15	NA	TRBV28	NA	TRBJ2-4	CASSTEGIAKNIQYF	TGTGCCAGCAGCACGGAGGGGATAGCCAAAAACATTCAGTACTTC
13	NA	TRBV5-1	TRBD1	TRBJ1-2	CASSRQGAEGYTF	TGCGCCAGCAGCCGACAGGGGGCGGAGGGCTACACCTTC
18	NA	TRBV11-2	NA	TRBJ2-7	CASSRTRVGSFTTYEQYF	TGTGCCAGCAGCCGAACTAGAGTGGGCTCGTTTACAACCTACGAGCAGTACTTC
15	NA	TRBV9	TRBD2	TRBJ2-7	CASSTSGGLGYEQYF	TGTGCCAGCAGCACCAGCGGGGGCCTAGGATACGAGCAGTACTTC
13	NA	TRBV29-1	TRBD1	TRBJ1-2	CSVQGAGDYGYTF	TGCAGCGTTCAGGGGGCTGGTGACTATGGCTACACCTTC
15	NA	TRBV4-1	NA	TRBJ1-1	CASSHRVTANTEAFF	TGCGCCAGCAGCCATCGCGTGACAGCGAACACTGAAGCTTTCTTT
14	NA	TRBV27	NA	TRBJ2-7	CASSFRGSSYEQYF	TGTGCCAGCAGTTTCAGGGGTAGCTCCTACGAGCAGTACTTC
15	NA	TRBV7-6	TRBD1	TRBJ2-7	CASSQTSGQYYEQYF	TGTGCCAGCAGCCAAACGTCGGGACAGTACTACGAGCAGTACTTC
14	many	TRBV6-1	NA	TRBJ1-4	CASSEGQGNEKLFF	TGTGCCAGCAGTGAAGGGCAGGGTAATGAAAAACTGTTTTTT
16	NA	TRBV20-1	NA	TRBJ1-5	CSASGRGDLRNQPQHF	TGCAGTGCTAGTGGGCGGGGGGATTTGCGCAATCAGCCCCAGCATTTT
13	NA	TRBV4-1	NA	TRBJ2-7	CASSQEQNYEQYF	TGCGCCAGCAGCCAGGAACAGAACTACGAGCAGTACTTC
15	NA	TRBV6-2/TRBV6-3	TRBD1	TRBJ1-2	CASSLTWTGPDGYTF	TGTGCCAGCAGTCTCACCTGGACAGGTCCCGATGGCTACACCTTC
16	NA	TRBV2	NA	TRBJ1-5	CASSPQGSNSNQPQHF	TGTGCCAGCAGCCCCCAGGGGTCTAATAGCAATCAGCCCCAGCATTTT
14	NA	TRBV11-2	NA	TRBJ1-2	CASSSRQRNYGYTF	TGTGCCAGCAGCTCTCGACAGCGTAACTATGGCTACACCTTC
18	NA	TRBV11-2	TRBD2	TRBJ2-7	CASSFGYTSGTSSYEQYF	TGTGCCAGCAGCTTCGGGTACACTAGCGGGACTAGCTCCTACGAGCAGTACTTC
14	NA	TRBV7-2	TRBD1	TRBJ2-7	CASSPGTGYYEQYF	TGTGCCAGCAGTCCCGGGACAGGGTATTACGAGCAGTACTTC